These 31 T cell receptor beta chains originate from one sample sequenced in a study of shared clonotypes between healthy human individuals. The protocol was immunoSEQ multiplex PCR, while the TCRdb copy is restricted to in-frame clones and leaves out a portion. This table has 2 million to 2.5 million clones, about 92% appearing once. The sample was naive CD4+ T cells from PBMCs. Subset in this sample: CD45RA+ positively selected. Receptors originate from a man aged 18 to 29 in good health. Some clones in this sample may be carry-over from other donors' samples.

The chain links TRBV18 to TRBJ1-1; D is unresolved. This CDR3 comprises 15 residues. V was trimmed by 0 bases and J by 6 bases, leaving 14 bases between them. Germline V gives CDR1 KGHSH, CDR2 LQKENI. The CDR3 nucleotides are TGTGCCAGCTCACCACCAAATCCCGCCCCACCTGAAGCTTTCTTT. As protein: CASSPPNPAPPEAFF.

This sequence joins TRBV19 and TRBJ2-1, with 9 bases lining up with TRBD2. The junction had 5 bases not matched to a gene; V was cut back by 2 bases and J by 15 bases. There are 12 residues in the CDR3. The germline gives CDR1 LNHDA, CDR2 SQIVND (reference sequence). Here the CDR3 reads CASSIPGLALFF. The CDR3 DNA reads TGTGCCAGTAGTATACCGGGACTAGCTCTGTTCTTC.

J is TRBJ1-6 and V is TRBV9; 8 nucleotides agree with TRBD1. CDR1 and CDR2 (germline): SGDLS, YYNGEE. V dropped 4 bases and J dropped 8; count of bases not matched to a gene: 8. The CDR3 spans 15 residues. CDR3 coding DNA: TGTGCCAGCAGCTTCGATGCAGGGGGCTATTCACCCCTCCACTTT. Protein sequence: CASSFDAGGYSPLHF.

The chain has TRBV5-7 and TRBJ1-5; 8 positions agree with TRBD1. TRBV5-7 is an ORF, with its function uncertain. This CDR3 is built from 15 residues. V shed 4 bases, J shed 0 bases, and the junction held 3 bases outside the gene matches. The CDR3 is CASSRTGYSNQPQHF. The CDR3 DNA sequence: TGTGCCAGCAGCCGGACAGGGTATAGCAATCAGCCCCAGCATTTT.

The chain uses TRBV5-1 and TRBJ1-1; unclear D gene. CDR1 and CDR2 from the germline V gene are SGHRS and YFSETQ. The CDR3 sequence is 14 residues long. V lost 0 bases, J lost 4 bases, and 10 bases lay in between. CDR3 nucleotide sequence: TGCGCCAGCAGCTTGGTGGCGTCGGGCACTGAAGCTTTCTTT. This gives the protein CASSLVASGTEAFF.

This sequence joins TRBV6-1 and TRBJ1-1, with no clear D. Germline V gene sequence: CDR1 MNHNS, CDR2 SASEGT. This CDR3 has 15 amino acids. V shed 3 bases and J shed 2 bases, with 13 bases lying between them. In DNA, the CDR3 is TGTGCCAGCAGTGATCGCCCCGGAGGAAACACTGAAGCTTTCTTT. Amino acid sequence: CASSDRPGGNTEAFF.

This clone was picked up one time. This rearrangement joins TRBV29-1 to TRBJ2-5; D gene ambiguous. The CDR3 consists of 13 residues. In germline, CDR1 is SQVTM, CDR2 ANQGSEA. Trimming took off 6 bases at V and 5 bases at J, with 16 bases between the two ends. CDR3 loop: CSVTLGPGETQYF. CDR3 nucleotides: TGCAGCGTGACCTTGGGCCCCGGGGAGACCCAGTACTTC.

The chain combines TRBV15 with TRBJ2-3, with a possible D match to TRBD2 (5 bases). There are 17 residues in the CDR3. Per germline, CDR1 LNHNV and CDR2 YYDKDF (reference sequence). V lost 0 bases, J lost 2 bases, and 15 bases lay in between. The CDR3 here is CATSREEASGPTDTQYF. The CDR3 bases are TGTGCCACCAGCAGAGAAGAGGCCAGCGGCCCCACAGATACGCAGTATTTT.

CDR3 sequence (DNA): TGTGCCAGCACCGGGACTAGCCCATTAAATGAGCAGTTCTTC. The encoded protein is CASTGTSPLNEQFF. The chain uses TRBV28 and TRBJ2-1, with 9 bases matching TRBD2. Unmatched junction bases numbered 8, after V lost 7 bases and J lost 7 bases. The germline V gene has CDR1 MDHEN and CDR2 SYDVKM. The CDR3 sequence is 14 residues long.

V is TRBV5-6 and J is TRBJ1-5; tentative D call: TRBD1 (6 bases). The CDR3 sequence is 14 residues long. V was clipped by 3 bases and J by 4 bases, with 11 bases between them. Per germline, CDR1 SGHDT and CDR2 YYEEEE. The CDR3 DNA reads as TGTGCCAGCAGCTCACTGGACAGAAATCAGCCCCAGCATTTT. Translating gives CASSSLDRNQPQHF.

The chain carries TRBV6-1 and TRBJ1-2, with a tentative D call TRBD1 (6 bases). The CDR3 length is 13 residues. Germline loops: CDR1 MNHNS, CDR2 SASEGT. Trimming shortened V by 4 bases and J by 14 bases, and 20 bases separated the two germline ends. The CDR3 DNA follows: TGTGCCAGCAGTGCTACAGGGACAAGCCCTATGACCTTC. It encodes CASSATGTSPMTF.

The CDR3 DNA sequence: TGTGCCAGCGGAGCTCTAGGCGATGAGCAGTTCTTC. Residues: CASGALGDEQFF. The gene calls are TRBV28 and TRBJ2-1, with D uncertain. Looked up from germline, CDR1 is MDHEN and CDR2 is SYDVKM. V was clipped by 8 bases and J by 8 bases, with 13 bases between them. The CDR3 consists of 12 residues.

This clone came up once. Other DNA variants within this sample encode the same CDR3. The genes are TRBV9 and TRBJ2-6; D is unresolved. The CDR3 is 15 amino acids. Germline V gene sequence: CDR1 SGDLS, CDR2 YYNGEE. V lost 0 bases, J lost 4 bases, and 8 bases lay in between. This chain's CDR3 is CASSVVATGANVLTF. The CDR3, as DNA: TGTGCCAGCAGCGTAGTGGCGACAGGGGCCAACGTCCTGACTTTC.

V and J are TRBV18 and TRBJ2-3; D may be TRBD1 or TRBD2 (5 bases each). Germline V gives CDR1 KGHSH, CDR2 LQKENI. This CDR3 spans 13 amino acids. V lost 2 bases, J lost 4 bases, and 7 bases lay in between. CDR3 bases: TGTGCCAGCTCACCAATGGGGGCAGATACGCAGTATTTT. Translating it yields CASSPMGADTQYF.

The chain has TRBV27 and TRBJ2-3, with TRBD1 as a possible D gene (6 bases). CDR1 and CDR2 (germline): MNHEY, SMNVEV (reference sequence). This CDR3 has 18 amino acids. V was cut by 3 bases and J by 4 bases, with 23 bases left in between. CDR3 sequence (DNA): TGTGCCAGCAGTTTTCGGTGGCGGTACAGGGCGATCCCAGATACGCAGTATTTT. Translated, it gives CASSFRWRYRAIPDTQYF.

The chain is built from TRBV13 and TRBJ2-7, with 9 positions matching TRBD1. Germline trimming cut 3 bases from V and 5 bases from J; bases unmatched to any gene: 14. The CDR3 length is 17 residues. Germline CDR1 is PRHDT and CDR2 is FYEKMQ (reference sequence). Written as DNA, the CDR3 is TGTGCCAGCAGCTTTAGGGCGGGGTGGACAGGGGCCAACGAGCAGTACTTC. Residues: CASSFRAGWTGANEQYF.

Concerning this clone: This sample also contains other DNA sequences that code for the same CDR3. The chain has TRBV6-5 and TRBJ2-7, with 9 positions matching TRBD2. V lost 0 bases, J lost 1 base, and 1 base stayed unmatched. Germline CDR1 and CDR2: MNHEY and SVGAGI. This CDR3 comprises 15 residues. CDR3 region: CASSYSTSGSYEQYF. CDR3 DNA: TGTGCCAGCAGTTACTCGACTAGCGGTTCCTACGAGCAGTACTTC.

V usage is TRBV18 and J usage is TRBJ2-1, with 7 bases lining up with TRBD2. Looked up from germline, CDR1 is KGHSH and CDR2 is LQKENI. The CDR3 is 13 residues long. The junction had 3 bases not matched to a gene; V was cut back by 1 base and J by 9 bases. The CDR3 loop is CASSPLASGEQFF. In DNA, the CDR3 is TGTGCCAGCTCACCACTAGCTAGCGGTGAGCAGTTCTTC.

The V and J genes are TRBV18 and TRBJ1-5; TRBD1 matches 7 bases. Germline CDR1 and CDR2: KGHSH and LQKENI. The V and J ends lost 6 bases and 4 bases, in that order; junction bases with no gene match: 6. The CDR3 has 14 residues. CDR3 sequence: CASSKTGKNQPQHF. The CDR3 DNA reads as TGTGCCAGCTCCAAGACAGGGAAAAATCAGCCCCAGCATTTT.

The rearrangement uses TRBV28 and TRBJ2-1; either TRBD1 or TRBD2 may supply D (7 bases each). The V gene's germline CDR1 is MDHEN and CDR2 SYDVKM. The CDR3 runs 18 residues. V was clipped by 7 bases and J by 0 bases, with 22 bases between them. For the CDR3, the DNA is TGTGCCAGCACCCAGGGGGGGGCTAGCGGATCCTCCTACAATGAGCAGTTCTTC. The encoded protein is CASTQGGASGSSYNEQFF.

The V call is TRBV6-1, the J call TRBJ2-3; tentative D call: TRBD2 (5 bases). CDR1 and CDR2 from the germline V gene are MNHNS and SASEGT. The V end was cut by 4 bases, the J end by 1 base, with 12 bases between. The CDR3 is made up of 15 amino acids. CDR3: CASSGEGLGTDTQYF. Here the CDR3 DNA reads TGTGCCAGCAGTGGTGAGGGATTGGGCACAGATACGCAGTATTTT.

The chain is built from TRBV7-2 and TRBJ2-1, with a tentative D call TRBD1 (6 bases). Trimming removed 5 bases from V and 3 bases from J, with 11 bases in between. Germline V lookup: CDR1 SGHTA, CDR2 FQGNSA. The CDR3 has 14 residues. The CDR3 sequence is CASSRTGIYNEQFF. The DNA for the CDR3 is TGTGCCAGCAGCAGAACAGGGATCTACAATGAGCAGTTCTTC.

The rearrangement uses TRBV7-8 and TRBJ2-5; 7 bases match TRBD1. V gave up 5 bases and J gave up 7 bases; unmatched junction bases: 16. CDR1 and CDR2 (germline): SGHVS, FQNEAQ. The CDR3 totals 16 residues. CDR3 nucleotides: TGTGCCAGCAGCCTAAGTCGGACAGCTCCAGGGGGGACCCAGTACTTC. Translation: CASSLSRTAPGGTQYF.

This chain links TRBV5-8 with TRBJ2-7; D possibly corresponds to TRBD2 (5 bases). V lost 0 bases and J lost 2, with 15 bases in between. CDR3 length: 16 residues. Germline CDR1 is SGHTS and CDR2 is YDEGEE. DNA for the CDR3: TGTGCCAGCAGCTTGGAATCGGGGTTCCACACCTACGAGCAGTACTTC. It codes for CASSLESGFHTYEQYF.

This rearrangement joins TRBV30 to TRBJ1-1; D might be TRBD1 (5 bases). The CDR3 has 15 residues. Trimming took off 4 bases at V and 10 bases at J, with 25 bases between the two ends. CDR1 is GTSNPN and CDR2 is SVGIG in the germline V gene (reference sequence). In DNA, the CDR3 is TGTGCCTGGAAAGGGGCCACAACATTTCCTGTAGGAGCTTTCTTT. Its translation: CAWKGATTFPVGAFF.

The count of this clone is one. V is TRBV10-1 and J is TRBJ2-3, with D maybe TRBD2 (5 bases). Germline CDR1 and CDR2: WNHNN and SYGVQD (reference sequence). The CDR3 is 12 residues long. Trimming shortened V by 6 bases and J by 2 bases, and 6 bases separated the two germline ends. CDR3: CASSRDTDTQYF. CDR3 bases: TGCGCCAGCAGCCGGGACACAGATACGCAGTATTTT.

The chain uses TRBV6-1 and TRBJ2-3; no definite D call. The germline V gene has CDR1 MNHNS and CDR2 SASEGT. V was trimmed by 3 bases and J by 0 bases, leaving 13 bases between them. The CDR3 has 16 residues. The CDR3 here is CASSDRPRVSTDTQYF. The CDR3 DNA reads as TGTGCCAGCAGTGATCGGCCTAGAGTAAGCACAGATACGCAGTATTTT.

J is TRBJ2-7 and V is TRBV4-1; 7 bases are a match to TRBD2. This CDR3 has 16 amino acids. Germline V gene sequence: CDR1 MGHRA, CDR2 YSYEKL. Losses at the gene ends were 0 bases for V and 4 bases for J; bases not matched to a gene: 9. CDR3 amino acids: CASSQDPLGRTYEQYF. CDR3 in DNA: TGCGCCAGCAGCCAAGATCCTCTCGGGAGGACGTACGAGCAGTACTTC.

J is TRBJ1-5 and V is TRBV7-8; 9 bases map to TRBD1. This CDR3 spans 16 amino acids. Trimming at V came to 1 base and at J to 4 bases, leaving 5 bases not matched to a gene. Germline-derived CDR1 and CDR2 are SGHVS and FQNEAQ. DNA of the CDR3: TGTGCCAGCAGCTTAGGGAGACAGGGGGGGAATCAGCCCCAGCATTTT. Translated: CASSLGRQGGNQPQHF.

Here the CDR3 DNA reads TGTGCCATTCTTGGGGGAGCCTACTACAATGAGCAGTTCTTC. This codes for CAILGGAYYNEQFF. The chain uses TRBV10-3 and TRBJ2-1; D could derive from TRBD1 or TRBD2 (5 bases each). CDR1 ENHRY and CDR2 SYGVKD come from the germline V gene. Trimming removed 9 bases from V and 3 bases from J, with 15 bases in between. CDR3 length equals 14 residues.

V and J are TRBV7-2 and TRBJ2-7; 9 positions match TRBD1. CDR1 and CDR2 from the germline V gene are SGHTA and FQGNSA. This CDR3 spans 14 amino acids. After removal of 5 bases from V and 2 bases from J, the junction contained 4 bases not matched to a gene. The chain's CDR3 is CASSPGDRAYEQYF. Written as DNA, the CDR3 is TGTGCCAGCAGCCCTGGGGACAGGGCCTACGAGCAGTACTTC.